This T cell receptor (beta chain) was profiled in a study of blood T cell repertoires in COVID-19. About the research overall: The United States, Italy and Spain supplied acute and convalescent COVID-19 samples.

The protocol was immunoSEQ multiplex PCR, while the TCRdb copy is restricted to in-frame clones and leaves out a portion. The table shows roughly 140,000 clones, with approximately 90% occurring only once. The CDR3 sequence is 13 residues long. V was shortened by 7 bases and J by 2 bases, with 14 bases between the two germline ends. The V gene's germline CDR1 is SQVTM and CDR2 ANQGSEA. This chain uses TRBV29-1 with TRBJ1-1; maybe TRBD1 (5 bases). The source is a woman aged 80 or over with acute or convalescent COVID-19. Input material: peripheral blood. CDR3 nucleotides: TGCAGCGCCCATCGGGGGTCCAACACTGAAGCTTTCTTT. Translating gives CSAHRGSNTEAFF. The full variable domain, rest sourced from reference TRBV29-1 and TRBJ1-1, is SAVISQKPSRDICQRGTSLTIQCQVDSQVTMMFWYRQQPGQSLTLIATANQGSEATYESGFVIDKFPISRPNLTFSTLTVSNMSPEDSSIYLCSAHRGSNTEAFFGQGTRLTVV.